This T cell receptor beta chain was recovered during a study of shared clonotypes between healthy human individuals. Here immunoSEQ multiplex PCR was the method, and the copy in TCRdb shows in-frame clones only, minus some. The data contain 2,500,000 or so clones, around nine tenths of them singletons. With 8 bases removed from V and 7 bases from J, the gap between germline ends came to 7 bases. Germline CDR1 SGHRS, CDR2 YFSETQ. The CDR3 loop spans 9 amino acids. Material for sequencing was naive CD4+ T cells sorted from blood. Subset denoted: CD45RA+ positively selected. The chain carries TRBV5-1 and TRBJ2-7; the D is unclear. The clonotype was recovered from a man aged 18 to 35 in good health. CDR3 nucleotides: TGCGCCAGGACCTTGGAGCAGTACTTC. It codes for CARTLEQYF.